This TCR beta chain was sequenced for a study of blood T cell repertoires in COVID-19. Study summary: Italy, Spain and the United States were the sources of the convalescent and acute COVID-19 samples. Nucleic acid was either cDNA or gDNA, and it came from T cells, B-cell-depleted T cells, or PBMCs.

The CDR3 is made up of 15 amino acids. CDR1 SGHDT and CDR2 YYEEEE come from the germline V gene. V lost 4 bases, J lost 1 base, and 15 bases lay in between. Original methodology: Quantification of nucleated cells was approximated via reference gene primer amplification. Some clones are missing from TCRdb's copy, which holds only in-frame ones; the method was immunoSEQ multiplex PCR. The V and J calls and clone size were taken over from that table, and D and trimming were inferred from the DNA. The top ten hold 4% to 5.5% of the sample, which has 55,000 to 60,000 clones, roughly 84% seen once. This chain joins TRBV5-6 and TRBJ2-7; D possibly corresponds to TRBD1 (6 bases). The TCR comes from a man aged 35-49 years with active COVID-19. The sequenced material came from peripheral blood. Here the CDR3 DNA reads TGTGCCAGCAGCCTCATCGACAGGTCATCCTACGAGCAGTACTTC. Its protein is CASSLIDRSSYEQYF.